The 3 T cell receptor beta chains in this list originate from one sample, sequenced in a study of cytomegalovirus exposure and HLA in healthy donors. The method was immunoSEQ multiplex PCR; TCRdb's version includes in-frame clones alone and lacks a portion of them. The top ten hold around 0.88% of the sample, which has 250,000 to 400,000 clones, 70% to 90% seen once. The sample comprised PBMCs. These receptors were collected from a man younger than 45 in good health and CMV-seronegative.

This chain joins TRBV27 and TRBJ2-7; 8 bases line up with TRBD1. This CDR3 contains 13 residues. In germline, CDR1 is MNHEY, CDR2 SMNVEV (reference sequence). The V segment lost 5 bases and the J segment 7 bases; nucleotides outside the gene matches: 7. This chain's CDR3 is CASSPWTGKEQYF. The CDR3 region has the DNA TGTGCCAGCAGTCCCTGGACAGGGAAGGAGCAGTACTTC.

The gene calls are TRBV10-3 and TRBJ2-1; TRBD2 matches at 11 bases. With 1 base clipped from V and 7 bases from J, the junction kept 9 bases outside the gene matches. CDR1 is ENHRY, CDR2 SYGVKD, per germline. This CDR3 is 17 amino acids long. CDR3 nucleotide sequence: TGTGCCATCAGTGAGTTCGGTAGCGGGGGGGCTATAAATGAGCAGTTCTTC. Protein: CAISEFGSGGAINEQFF.

This clone was seen a single time. This sequence joins TRBV7-2 and TRBJ1-4, with 7 bases lining up with TRBD1. The germline V gene encodes CDR1 SGHTA and CDR2 FQGNSA. V dropped 6 bases and J dropped 7; count of bases not matched to a gene: 8. The length of the CDR3 is 14 residues. This chain's CDR3 is CASRSHGTAEKLFF. The CDR3 nucleotides are TGTGCCAGCAGATCCCATGGGACAGCTGAAAAACTGTTTTTT.